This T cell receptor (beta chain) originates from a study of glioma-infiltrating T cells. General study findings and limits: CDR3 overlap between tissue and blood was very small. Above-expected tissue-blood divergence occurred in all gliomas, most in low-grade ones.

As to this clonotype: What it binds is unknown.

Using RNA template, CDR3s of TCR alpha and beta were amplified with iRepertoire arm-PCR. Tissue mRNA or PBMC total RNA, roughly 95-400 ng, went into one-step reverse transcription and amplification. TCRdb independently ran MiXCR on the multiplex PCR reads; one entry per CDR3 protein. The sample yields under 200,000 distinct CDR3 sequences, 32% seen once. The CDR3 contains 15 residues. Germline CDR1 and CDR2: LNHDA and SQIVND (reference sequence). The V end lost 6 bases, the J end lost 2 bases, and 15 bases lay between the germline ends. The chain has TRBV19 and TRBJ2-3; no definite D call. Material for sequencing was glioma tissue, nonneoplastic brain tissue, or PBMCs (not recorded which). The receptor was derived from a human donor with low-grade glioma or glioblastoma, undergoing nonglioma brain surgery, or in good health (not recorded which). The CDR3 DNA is TGTGCCAGTAGCCCTTTCACCGGTCCCACAGATACGCAGTATTTT. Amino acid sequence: CASSPFTGPTDTQYF. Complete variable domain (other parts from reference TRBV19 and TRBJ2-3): DGGITQSPKYLFRKEGQNVTLSCEQNLNHDAMYWYRQDPGQGLRLIYYSQIVNDFQKGDIAEGYSVSREKKESFPLTVTSAQKNPTAFYLCASSPFTGPTDTQYFGPGTRLTVL.